The sequence of this TCR beta chain was determined in a study of T cell repertoires in ileal Crohn's disease. Study at large: 35% were active smokers at surgery; median disease duration was around 7.9 years.

General study points: Compared with CD4 T cells, sorted CD8 cells carried more expanded clones. Every patient over 26.8% clonality showed endoscopic recurrence.

Trimming removed 2 bases from V and 5 bases from J, with 10 bases in between. Germline V gene lookup returns CDR1 SGHRS and CDR2 YFSETQ. CDR3 size: 13 residues. Some clones are missing from TCRdb's copy, which holds only in-frame ones; the method was immunoSEQ multiplex PCR. The sample has about 5,500 clones, roughly 76% seen once. Remarks on this clone: What it binds is unknown.

The sequencing sample was made of ileal tissue. V gene TRBV5-1 combines with J gene TRBJ2-5; a weak D match, TRBD2 (5 bases). This TCR was sampled from an adult with Crohn's disease. CDR3 region: CASSLGGQETQYF. The CDR3 DNA follows: TGCGCCAGCAGCTTAGGCGGGCAGGAGACCCAGTACTTC.